This T cell receptor (beta chain) was identified in a study of cytomegalovirus exposure and HLA in healthy donors. Whole-study results and caveats: High specificity and sensitivity for cytomegalovirus status were reported for the classifier.

As concerns this clone: Antigen unknown.

Per the germline V gene, CDR1 is SGHTA and CDR2 is FQGNSA. V was cut by 3 bases and J by 0 bases, with 9 bases left in between. This CDR3 contains 15 residues. Both 60 Vbeta primers and 13 Jbeta primers went into the PCR. Using immunoSEQ multiplex PCR, the repertoire was profiled, and TCRdb retains in-frame clones only, with some absent. The sample has some 130,000 clones, 60% to 75% seen once. The sequenced material came from PBMCs. The receptor's source is a human donor in good health. This chain joins TRBV7-2 and TRBJ2-1, with D uncertain. The CDR3 DNA sequence: TGTGCCAGCAGCTTGGCGGCGAGCTCCTACAATGAGCAGTTCTTC. Protein sequence: CASSLAASSYNEQFF.